This TCR beta chain was retrieved from a study of CD8 T cells in Susac syndrome. With random hexamers, 0.5 to 1 ug RNA was reverse transcribed. TCRdb redid the calling of the immunoSEQ multiplex PCR reads with MiXCR, one entry per CDR3 protein. The table lists over 150,000 distinct CDR3 sequences, about 95% of them singletons. This clonotype was observed once. The germline gives CDR1 DFQATT, CDR2 SNEGSKA (reference sequence). The CDR3 is 13 amino acids. Sequenced input: CD4+ T cells from PBMCs. The TCR originated in a human donor with Susac syndrome. The chain recombines TRBV20-1 with TRBJ2-1, with D tentatively TRBD1 (7 bases). CDR3 protein: CRPQGGRDNEQFF. CDR3 DNA sequence: TGCAGGCCCCAGGGGGGTCGCGACAATGAGCAGTTCTTC.